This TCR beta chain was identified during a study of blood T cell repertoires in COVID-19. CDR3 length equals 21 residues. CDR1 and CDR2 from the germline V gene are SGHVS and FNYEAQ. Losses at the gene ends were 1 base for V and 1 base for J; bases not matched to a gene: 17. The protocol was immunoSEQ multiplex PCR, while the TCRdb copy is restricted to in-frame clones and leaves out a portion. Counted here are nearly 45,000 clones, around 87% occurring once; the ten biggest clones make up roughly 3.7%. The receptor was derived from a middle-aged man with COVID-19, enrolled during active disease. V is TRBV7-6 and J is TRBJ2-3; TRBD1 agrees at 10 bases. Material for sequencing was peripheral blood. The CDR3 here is CASSLEPDRGRVERRTDTQYF. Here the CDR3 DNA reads TGTGCCAGCAGCTTAGAGCCAGACAGGGGGCGCGTTGAAAGGCGCACAGATACGCAGTATTTT.